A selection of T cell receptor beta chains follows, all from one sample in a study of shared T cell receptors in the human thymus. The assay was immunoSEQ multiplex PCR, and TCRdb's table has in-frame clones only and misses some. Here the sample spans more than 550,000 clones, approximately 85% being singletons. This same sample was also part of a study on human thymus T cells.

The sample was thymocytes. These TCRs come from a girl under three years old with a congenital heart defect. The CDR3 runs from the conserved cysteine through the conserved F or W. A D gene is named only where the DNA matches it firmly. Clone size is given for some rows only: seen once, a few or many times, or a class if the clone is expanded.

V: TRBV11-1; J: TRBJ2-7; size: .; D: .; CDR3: CASSWARGSRAHYEQYF; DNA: TGTGCCAGCAGCTGGGCGAGGGGGTCGAGAGCACACTACGAGCAGTACTTC
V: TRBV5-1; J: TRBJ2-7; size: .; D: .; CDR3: CASSSLKGPPYEQYF; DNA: TGCGCCAGCAGCTCCCTTAAGGGGCCCCCTTACGAGCAGTACTTC
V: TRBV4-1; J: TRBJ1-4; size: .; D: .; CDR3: CASSQDGQSNEKLFF; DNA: TGCGCCAGCAGCCAAGATGGACAGTCTAATGAAAAACTGTTTTTT
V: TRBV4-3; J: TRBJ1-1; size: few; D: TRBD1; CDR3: CASSQKIKPGTGTMNTEAFF; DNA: TGCGCCAGCAGCCAGAAGATAAAGCCCGGGACAGGGACGATGAACACTGAAGCTTTCTTT
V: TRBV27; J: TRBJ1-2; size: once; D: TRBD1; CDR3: CASRGTVYGYTF; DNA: TGTGCCAGCAGGGGGACAGTGTATGGCTACACCTTC
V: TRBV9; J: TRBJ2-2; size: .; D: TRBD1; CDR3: CASSLTGDTGELFF; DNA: TGTGCCAGCAGCCTTACAGGGGACACCGGGGAGCTGTTTTTT
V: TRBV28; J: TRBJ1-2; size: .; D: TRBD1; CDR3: CASSLEGDREARSNYGYTF; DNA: TGTGCCAGCAGTTTGGAAGGGGACAGGGAGGCGAGAAGCAACTATGGCTACACCTTC
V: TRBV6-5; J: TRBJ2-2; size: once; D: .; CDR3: CASTVGETGELFF; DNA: TGTGCCAGCACCGTAGGGGAAACCGGGGAGCTGTTTTTT
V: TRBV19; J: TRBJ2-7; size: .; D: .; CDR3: CASSHFGLTPGGEQYF; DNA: TGTGCCAGTAGTCATTTCGGACTCACACCCGGTGGCGAGCAGTACTTC
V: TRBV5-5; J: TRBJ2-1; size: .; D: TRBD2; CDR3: CASSLTCGGQDEQFF; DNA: TGTGCCAGCAGCTTGACTTGCGGGGGGCAGGATGAGCAGTTCTTC
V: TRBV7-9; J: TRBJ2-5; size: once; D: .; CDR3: CASTETGTPIQETQYF; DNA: TGTGCCAGCACCGAAACCGGGACACCCATTCAAGAGACCCAGTACTTC
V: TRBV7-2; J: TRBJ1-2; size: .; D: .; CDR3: CASSFPGHGYGYTF; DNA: TGTGCCAGCAGCTTTCCAGGGCACGGCTATGGCTACACCTTC
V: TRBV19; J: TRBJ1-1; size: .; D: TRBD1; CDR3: CASSSGGIMNTEAFF; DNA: TGTGCCAGTAGCTCAGGGGGCATAATGAACACTGAAGCTTTCTTT
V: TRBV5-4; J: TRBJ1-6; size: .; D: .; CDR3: CASSLDLGLYNSPLHF; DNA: TGTGCCAGCAGCTTGGACCTGGGACTGTACAATTCACCCCTCCACTTT
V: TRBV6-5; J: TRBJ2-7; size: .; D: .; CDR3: CASSRLKSSYEQYF; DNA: TGTGCCAGCAGTCGACTAAAGAGCTCCTACGAGCAGTACTTC
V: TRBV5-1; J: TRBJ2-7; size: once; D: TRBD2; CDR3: CASSRLTGLAAYEQYF; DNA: TGCGCCAGCAGCCGTCTAACGGGACTAGCGGCCTACGAGCAGTACTTC
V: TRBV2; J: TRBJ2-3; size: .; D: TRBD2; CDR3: CAATWGGSTDTQYF; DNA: TGTGCCGCTACCTGGGGAGGGTCCACAGATACGCAGTATTTT
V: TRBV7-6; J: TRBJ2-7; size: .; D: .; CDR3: CASSLARQGYYEQYF; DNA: TGTGCCAGCAGCTTAGCTCGGCAGGGGTACTACGAGCAGTACTTC
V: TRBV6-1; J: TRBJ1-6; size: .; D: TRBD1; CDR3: CASSGQGPRSSYNSPLHF; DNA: TGTGCCAGCAGTGGACAGGGTCCCCGTAGCTCCTATAATTCACCCCTCCACTTT
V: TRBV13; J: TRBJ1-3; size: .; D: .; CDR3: CASSLAGRTAPGNTIYF; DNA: TGTGCCAGCAGCTTAGCGGGGCGGACAGCCCCTGGAAACACCATATATTTT
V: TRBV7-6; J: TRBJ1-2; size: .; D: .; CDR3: CASSQGYNYGYTF; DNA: TGTGCCAGCAGCCAGGGGTACAACTATGGCTACACCTTC
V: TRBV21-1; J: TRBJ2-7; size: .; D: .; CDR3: CASNNPGQGARGSYEQYF; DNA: TGTGCCAGCAACAACCCGGGACAGGGGGCGCGGGGCTCCTACGAGCAGTACTTC